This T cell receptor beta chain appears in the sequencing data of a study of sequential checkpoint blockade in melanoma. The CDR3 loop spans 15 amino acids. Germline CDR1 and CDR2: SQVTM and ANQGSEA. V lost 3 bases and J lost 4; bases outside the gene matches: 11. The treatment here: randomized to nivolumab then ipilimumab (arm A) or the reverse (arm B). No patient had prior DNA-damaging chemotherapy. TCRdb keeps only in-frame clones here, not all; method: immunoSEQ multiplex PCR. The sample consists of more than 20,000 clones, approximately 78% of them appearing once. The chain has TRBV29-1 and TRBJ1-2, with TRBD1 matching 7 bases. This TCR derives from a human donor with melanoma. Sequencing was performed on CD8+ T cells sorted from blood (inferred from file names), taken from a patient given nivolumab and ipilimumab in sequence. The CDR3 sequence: CSVDLGTASFYGYTF. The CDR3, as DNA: TGCAGCGTTGATTTGGGGACAGCATCCTTCTATGGCTACACCTTC.